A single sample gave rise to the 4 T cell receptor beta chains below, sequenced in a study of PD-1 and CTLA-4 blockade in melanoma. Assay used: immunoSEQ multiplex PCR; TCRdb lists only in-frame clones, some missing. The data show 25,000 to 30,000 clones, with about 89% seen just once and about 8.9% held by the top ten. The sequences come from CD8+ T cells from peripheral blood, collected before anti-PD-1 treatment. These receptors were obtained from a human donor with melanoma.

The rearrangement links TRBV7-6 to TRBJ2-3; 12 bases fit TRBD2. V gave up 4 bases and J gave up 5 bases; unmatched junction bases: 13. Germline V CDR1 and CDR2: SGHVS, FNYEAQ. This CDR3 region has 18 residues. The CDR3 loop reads CASSSSPLAGGLLDTQYF. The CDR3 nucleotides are TGTGCCAGCAGCTCTAGCCCGCTAGCGGGAGGGCTGCTAGATACGCAGTATTTT.

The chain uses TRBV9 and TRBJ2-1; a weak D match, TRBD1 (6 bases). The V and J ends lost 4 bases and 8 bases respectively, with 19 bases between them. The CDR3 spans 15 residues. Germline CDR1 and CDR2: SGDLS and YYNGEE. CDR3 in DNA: TGTGCCAGCAGCCCCTGGGGGCGGGTCAACGATGAGCAGTTCTTC. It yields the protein CASSPWGRVNDEQFF.

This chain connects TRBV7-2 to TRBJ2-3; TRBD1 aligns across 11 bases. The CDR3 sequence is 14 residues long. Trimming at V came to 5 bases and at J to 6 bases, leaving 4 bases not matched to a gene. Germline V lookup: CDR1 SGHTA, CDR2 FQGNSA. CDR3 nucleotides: TGTGCCAGCAGCCCGCGGACAGGGGGCGATACGCAGTATTTT. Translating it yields CASSPRTGGDTQYF.

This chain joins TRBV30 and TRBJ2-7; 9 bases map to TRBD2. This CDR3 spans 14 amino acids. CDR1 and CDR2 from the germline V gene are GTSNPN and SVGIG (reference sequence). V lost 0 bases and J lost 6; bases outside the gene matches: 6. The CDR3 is CAWSVPLAGTEQYF. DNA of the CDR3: TGTGCCTGGAGTGTACCCCTAGCGGGGACCGAGCAGTACTTC.